Listed below are T cell receptor beta chains from one sample, sequenced in a study of T-cell memory formation after mild COVID-19. TCRdb fed the 5' RACE reads into MiXCR, producing one record per CDR3 protein. The data show roughly 240,000 distinct CDR3 sequences, 15% to 20% seen once. Sequenced: PBMCs or a T cell subset sorted from them (not recorded which). The receptors originated from a man younger than 35 who had mild COVID-19 (a few samples of this study predate the infection). Cell type and time point are not known. Each CDR3 is given with its conserved first and last residue. A D gene is named only where the DNA matches it firmly. A clone size is listed for some rows: how often the clone was seen (once, few, many), or a class if it is expanded.

D gene,J gene,V gene,clone size,CDR3 protein,CDR3 DNA
TRBD2,TRBJ2-5,TRBV3-1,.,CASSFAGGGETQYF,TGTGCCAGCAGTTTCGCGGGGGGTGGAGAGACCCAGTACTTC
TRBD1,TRBJ1-1,TRBV29-1,once,CSVGGQGARAFF,TGCAGCGTTGGAGGACAGGGGGCGAGGGCTTTCTTT
TRBD2,TRBJ2-3,TRBV11-1,.,CASSRAGGTDTQYF,TGTGCCAGCAGCCGAGCGGGGGGGACAGATACGCAGTATTTT
.,TRBJ1-5,TRBV6-1,.,CASGVRANQPQHF,TGTGCCAGCGGGGTTAGGGCCAATCAGCCCCAGCATTTT
.,TRBJ1-5,TRBV7-2,few,CASSWGVGNQPQHF,TGTGCCAGCAGCTGGGGGGTTGGCAATCAGCCCCAGCATTTT
.,TRBJ1-3,TRBV20-1,.,CGGWGTGNTIYF,TGCGGGGGGTGGGGAACTGGAAACACCATATATTTT
.,TRBJ1-5,TRBV7-3,.,CASSLTSGSNQPQHF,TGTGCCAGCAGCTTAACTAGCGGTAGCAATCAGCCCCAGCATTTT
.,TRBJ1-1,TRBV7-2,few,CASSPEYWNEAFF,TGTGCCAGCAGCCCCGAGTACTGGAATGAAGCTTTCTTT
TRBD2,TRBJ2-3,TRBV23-1,.,CASGLSGGISDTQYF,TGCGCCAGCGGACTTAGCGGGGGGATAAGTGATACGCAGTATTTT
.,TRBJ1-1,TRBV30,.,CAWSPRLGEMNTEAFF,TGTGCCTGGAGCCCGAGACTGGGGGAGATGAACACTGAAGCTTTCTTT
.,TRBJ1-2,TRBV28,.,CASSLINYGYTF,TGTGCCAGCAGTCTTATAAATTATGGCTACACCTTC
TRBD1,TRBJ2-1,TRBV28,few,CASSPPRTGKEQFF,TGTGCCAGCAGTCCCCCTCGGACAGGAAAGGAGCAGTTCTTC
TRBD1,TRBJ2-1,TRBV7-9,.,CASSSEGTGPKPMGNNEQFF,TGTGCCAGCAGCTCAGAAGGGACAGGTCCGAAGCCTATGGGTAACAATGAGCAGTTCTTC
.,TRBJ1-5,TRBV4-1,.,CASSRRDDGHNQPQHF,TGCGCCAGCAGCCGTAGAGATGACGGTCACAATCAGCCCCAGCATTTT
.,TRBJ1-4,TRBV3-1,.,CASSPSRMRSTNEKLFF,TGTGCCAGCAGCCCCTCCCGTATGCGGTCAACTAATGAAAAACTGTTTTTT
.,TRBJ1-1,TRBV27,few,CASSLSIQGMTEAFF,TGTGCCAGCAGTTTATCGATTCAGGGGATGACTGAAGCTTTCTTT
TRBD1,TRBJ1-2,TRBV12-3/TRBV12-4,few,CASSLGGQLYGYTF,TGTGCCAGCAGTTTAGGGGGACAGCTCTATGGCTACACCTTC
TRBD1,TRBJ2-1,TRBV29-1,few,CSVDGTGYNEQFF,TGCAGCGTTGACGGGACAGGGTACAATGAGCAGTTCTTC
TRBD2,TRBJ2-1,TRBV11-2,.,CASSSPAGATYNEQFF,TGTGCCAGCAGCTCCCCAGCGGGGGCAACCTACAATGAGCAGTTCTTC
TRBD1,TRBJ1-2,TRBV5-5,.,CASSLTGAGYGYTF,TGTGCCAGCAGCTTAACAGGGGCCGGCTATGGCTACACCTTC
TRBD2,TRBJ2-1,TRBV24-1,.,CATSERLAIYNEQFF,TGTGCCACCTCTGAAAGACTAGCGATTTACAATGAGCAGTTCTTC
TRBD1,TRBJ2-1,TRBV12-3/TRBV12-4,many,CASSGDSPYNEQFF,TGTGCCAGCAGTGGGGACAGTCCCTACAATGAGCAGTTCTTC
.,TRBJ2-2,TRBV20-1,many,CSASSPGHTGELFF,TGCAGTGCTAGTTCGCCGGGCCACACCGGGGAGCTGTTTTTT
.,TRBJ2-5,TRBV6-6,.,CASRWGRETQYF,TGTGCCAGCAGATGGGGGCGAGAGACCCAGTACTTC
.,TRBJ2-3,TRBV10-3,few,CAIGLNRVGTDTQYF,TGTGCCATCGGCCTGAACAGGGTAGGCACAGATACGCAGTATTTT
TRBD1,TRBJ2-2,TRBV7-7,many,CASSSGTGNTGELFF,TGTGCCAGCAGCTCCGGGACAGGGAACACCGGGGAGCTGTTTTTT
.,TRBJ2-2,TRBV11-2,few,CASKPGGGAATGELFF,TGTGCCAGCAAACCCGGTGGAGGGGCGGCCACCGGGGAGCTGTTTTTT
.,TRBJ1-4,TRBV7-9,few,CASSRPRQREKLFF,TGTGCCAGCAGCCGCCCTAGGCAGCGGGAAAAACTGTTTTTT
.,TRBJ1-3,TRBV13,few,CASSFQGLSGNTIYF,TGTGCCAGCAGCTTTCAGGGCCTCTCTGGAAACACCATATATTTT
.,TRBJ1-2,TRBV2,.,CASSGAGRYGYTF,TGTGCCAGCAGCGGGGCAGGGCGCTATGGCTACACCTTC
TRBD1,TRBJ1-5,TRBV20-1,.,CSARGQGGQPQHF,TGCAGTGCTAGGGGACAGGGGGGTCAGCCCCAGCATTTT
TRBD2,TRBJ2-7,TRBV18,few,CASSPLAGGHREQYF,TGTGCCAGCTCACCCCTAGCGGGGGGGCACCGCGAGCAGTACTTC
TRBD1,TRBJ1-5,TRBV27,many,CASSFEGAQPQHF,TGTGCCAGCAGTTTTGAGGGGGCTCAGCCCCAGCATTTT
.,TRBJ1-2,TRBV20-1,.,CSAYTGTESYGYTF,TGCAGTGCTTATACCGGGACTGAGTCCTATGGCTACACCTTC
TRBD2,TRBJ2-1,TRBV5-1,.,CASSPRTSGGGGEQFF,TGCGCCAGCAGCCCTAGGACTAGCGGGGGGGGTGGTGAGCAGTTCTTC
TRBD1,TRBJ1-1,TRBV4-3,few,CASSQMGGQGEVTFF,TGCGCCAGCAGCCAAATGGGCGGACAGGGGGAGGTAACTTTCTTT
TRBD1,TRBJ1-1,TRBV4-1,many,CASRDRGVSNTEAFF,TGCGCCAGCAGGGACAGGGGTGTTTCGAACACTGAAGCTTTCTTT
TRBD1,TRBJ2-3,TRBV29-1,.,CSVVQGYTDTQYF,TGCAGCGTTGTACAGGGGTATACAGATACGCAGTATTTT
TRBD2,TRBJ2-5,TRBV4-1,.,CASGGALAGEETQYF,TGCGCCAGCGGCGGGGCCCTAGCGGGGGAAGAGACCCAGTACTTC
TRBD1,TRBJ1-1,TRBV3-1,.,CASSQDPRTGGVTEAFF,TGTGCCAGCAGCCAAGACCCGCGGACAGGGGGGGTCACTGAAGCTTTCTTT
.,TRBJ2-5,TRBV5-6,few,CASSLDSSETQYF,TGTGCCAGCAGCTTGGACAGCTCAGAGACCCAGTACTTC